This record covers a single TCR beta chain. Its antigen is as yet unknown. The CDR3 sequence is 16 residues long. V was pared by 8 bases and J by 0 bases, with 12 bases of the junction left unmatched. The germline V gene has CDR1 MRHNA and CDR2 SNTAGT. Sequencing was performed with immunoSEQ multiplex PCR; in TCRdb, only in-frame clones are kept and a portion is missing. This table holds approximately 80,000 clones, approximately 84% found once. Healthy donors had no documented immune events, such as infections, while sampled. This sample was taken from a study of identifying expanded T cells in peripheral blood. General study results and limits: Two-week clone count variance significantly increased as total template count grew. Approximately 1.1 clones differed between technical replicates, versus 16.4 and 19 over time.

This sequence joins TRBV6-4 and TRBJ2-7; 8 nucleotides match TRBD2. The specimen sequenced was blood. The origin of this receptor is a person aged 18-70 years in good health. The CDR3 region is CASVDLAGPFSYEQYF. The CDR3 region has the DNA TGTGCCAGCGTCGACCTAGCGGGCCCTTTCTCCTACGAGCAGTACTTC.